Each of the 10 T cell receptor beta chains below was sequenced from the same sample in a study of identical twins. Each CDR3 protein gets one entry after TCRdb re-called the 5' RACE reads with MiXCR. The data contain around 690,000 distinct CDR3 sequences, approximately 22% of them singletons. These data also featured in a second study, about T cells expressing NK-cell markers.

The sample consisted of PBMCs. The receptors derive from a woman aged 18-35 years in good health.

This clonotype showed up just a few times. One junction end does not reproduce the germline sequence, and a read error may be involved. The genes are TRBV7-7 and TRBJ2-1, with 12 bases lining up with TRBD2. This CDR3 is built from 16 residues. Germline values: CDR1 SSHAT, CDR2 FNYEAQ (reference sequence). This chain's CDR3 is CASSLSPGTSGNEQFF. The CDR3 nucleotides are TGTGCTAGCAGCTTAAGCCCCGGGACTAGCGGGAATGAGCAGTTCTTC.

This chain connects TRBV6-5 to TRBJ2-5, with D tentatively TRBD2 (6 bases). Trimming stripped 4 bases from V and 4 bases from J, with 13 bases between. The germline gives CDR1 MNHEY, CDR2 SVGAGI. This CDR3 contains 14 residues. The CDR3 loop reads CASSSSAPAETQYF. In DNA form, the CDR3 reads TGTGCCAGCAGTTCTAGCGCACCGGCAGAGACCCAGTACTTC.

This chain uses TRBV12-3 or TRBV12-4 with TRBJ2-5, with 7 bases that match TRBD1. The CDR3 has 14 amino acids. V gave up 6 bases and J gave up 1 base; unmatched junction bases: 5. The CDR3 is CASRLGQLQETQYF. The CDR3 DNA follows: TGTGCCAGCAGGCTGGGACAGCTCCAAGAGACCCAGTACTTC.

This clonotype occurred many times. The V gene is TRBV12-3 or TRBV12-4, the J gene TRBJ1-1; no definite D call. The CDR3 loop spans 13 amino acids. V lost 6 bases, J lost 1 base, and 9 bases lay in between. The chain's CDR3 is CASREQPNTEAFF. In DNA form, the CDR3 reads TGTGCCAGCAGAGAACAGCCGAACACTGAAGCTTTCTTT.

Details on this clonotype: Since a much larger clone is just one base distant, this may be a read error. The CDR3 DNA reads as TGCAGTGCTAGGGATAGCAATCAGCCCCAGCATTTT. Encoded protein: CSARDSNQPQHF. The J gene is TRBJ1-5, the V gene TRBV20-1, with D unclear. Trimming cost V 3 bases and J 0 bases, with 3 bases left between them. This CDR3 has 12 amino acids. Looked up from germline, CDR1 is DFQATT and CDR2 is SNEGSKA (reference sequence).

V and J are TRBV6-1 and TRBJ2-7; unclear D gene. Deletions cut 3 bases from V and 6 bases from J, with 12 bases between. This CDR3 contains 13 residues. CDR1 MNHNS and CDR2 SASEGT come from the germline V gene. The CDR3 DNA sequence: TGTGCCAGCAGTGAGGCAGGTTTGGGCGAGCAGTACTTC. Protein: CASSEAGLGEQYF.

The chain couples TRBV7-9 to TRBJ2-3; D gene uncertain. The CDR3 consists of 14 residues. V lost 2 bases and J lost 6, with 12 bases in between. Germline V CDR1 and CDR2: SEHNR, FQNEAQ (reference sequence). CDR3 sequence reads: CASSLRSGADTQYF. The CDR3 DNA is TGTGCCAGCAGCTTAAGGTCAGGCGCGGATACGCAGTATTTT.

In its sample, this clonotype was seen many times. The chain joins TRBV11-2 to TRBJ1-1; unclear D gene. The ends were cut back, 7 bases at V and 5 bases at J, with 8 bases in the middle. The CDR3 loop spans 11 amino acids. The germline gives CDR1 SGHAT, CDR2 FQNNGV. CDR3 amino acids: CASTSGTEAFF. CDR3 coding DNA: TGTGCCAGCACCTCGGGGACTGAAGCTTTCTTT.

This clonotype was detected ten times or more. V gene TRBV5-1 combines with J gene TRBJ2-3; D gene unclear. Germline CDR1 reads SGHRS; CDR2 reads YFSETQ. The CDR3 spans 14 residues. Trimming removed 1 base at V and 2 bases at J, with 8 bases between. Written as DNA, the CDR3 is TGCGCCAGCAGCTTGCTAGGGCACACAGATACGCAGTATTTT. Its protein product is CASSLLGHTDTQYF.

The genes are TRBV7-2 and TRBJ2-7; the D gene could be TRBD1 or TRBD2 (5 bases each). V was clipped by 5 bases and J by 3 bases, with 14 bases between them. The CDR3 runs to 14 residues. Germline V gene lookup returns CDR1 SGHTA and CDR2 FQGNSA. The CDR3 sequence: CASSHGGYHYEQYF. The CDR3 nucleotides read TGTGCCAGCAGCCATGGGGGTTACCACTACGAGCAGTACTTC.